This TCR beta chain comes out of a study of relationships among human T cell subsets. Broader study findings: Over 50% of CD8+ cytotoxic sequences were in clones over 100 reads; regulatory and Th2 had few.

The T cell receptor alpha and beta CDR3 regions were amplified from mRNA by semiquantitative ARM-PCR. In ARM-PCR, communal superprimers followed tagged nested gene-specific primers for exponential amplification. Before the second round, exonuclease removed the nested primers. TCRdb analysed the multiplex PCR reads with MiXCR anew, one entry per CDR3 protein. The repertoire holds about 4,700 distinct CDR3 sequences, with roughly 74% as singletons. CDR1 and CDR2 (germline): ENHRY, SYGVKD. This CDR3 has 14 residues. The V gene lost 7 bases and the J gene lost 8 bases, with 18 bases spanning the gap. Points on this clonotype: Its antigen is not known.

The genes are TRBV10-3 and TRBJ2-1; a possible D gene is TRBD2 (5 bases). Sample: total T cells sorted from blood. This clonotype was obtained from a man between 35 and 55 years old in good health. The CDR3 reads CAIMEREGSYEQFF. CDR3 bases: TGTGCCATCATGGAGAGGGAAGGGAGCTATGAGCAGTTCTTC.